This T cell receptor beta chain stems from a study of metastatic and nonmetastatic thyroid tumors. About the study: Across peripheral blood and tumor or nodule tissue samples taken from malignant and benign thyroid patients, the repertoires were compared with one another.

Among the patients, none had received any treatment before thyroid surgery. With respect to this clone: Antigen specificity is unknown.

Per the original data handling: The study's classifier, a distant-metastasis tool for papillary thyroid cancer, was built using CDR3 differences across clinicopathological groups. TCRdb re-called clones via MiXCR from the PCR reads. Clone size and V and J calls follow TCRdb, not the original study. The sample includes 35,000 to 40,000 clones, roughly a quarter of them seen just once. Findings and limits, study-wide: Malignant thyroid tumors reportedly exceeded benign nodules significantly in TCR beta diversity, with the difference appearing in blood and tumor.

Material: blood. The TCR comes from a female donor with papillary thyroid cancer or a benign thyroid nodule (not recorded which). Some clones in this sample may be carry-over from other donors' samples.

In DNA, the CDR3 is TGTGCCAGCAGGCTACAGGTTAACACTGAAGCTTTCTTT. This sequence encodes CASRLQVNTEAFF. This sequence joins TRBV12-3 or TRBV12-4 and TRBJ1-1, with D perhaps TRBD1 (5 bases). The CDR3 spans 13 residues. Trimming left V 6 bases short and J 2 bases short, with 10 bases between.